The 8 T cell receptor beta chains listed next were all sequenced from one sample in a study of response to subunit inactivated influenza vaccine. MiXCR was run by TCRdb on the RT-PCR reads, yielding one entry per CDR3 protein. The table includes 650,000 or so distinct CDR3 sequences, around 13% detected once. This specimen consisted of PBMCs from blood, obtained 14 to 15 days before vaccination. All receptors derive from a man aged 50 to 59 who received an inactivated influenza vaccine.

This clonotype was detected only a few times. The chain carries TRBV6-2 or TRBV6-3 and TRBJ2-7; D is perhaps TRBD1 (5 bases). The CDR3 is 17 residues long. Germline V gene lookup returns CDR1 MNHEY and CDR2 SVGEGT. V was cut by 2 bases and J by 3 bases, with 20 bases left in between. CDR3 amino acids: CASSYNFQGPRSYEQYF. As DNA, the CDR3 is TGTGCCAGCAGTTACAATTTCCAGGGCCCCCGTAGCTACGAGCAGTACTTC.

This clonotype was seen only a few times. The CDR3 here is CASSQDLGWGGLGTDTQYF. The CDR3 nucleotides are TGCGCCAGCAGCCAAGATCTGGGGTGGGGGGGCCTGGGCACAGATACGCAGTATTTT. The J gene is TRBJ2-3, the V gene TRBV4-3; a possible D gene is TRBD2 (7 bases). V shed 0 bases and J shed 1 base, with 20 bases lying between them. This CDR3 region has 19 residues. Germline loops: CDR1 LGHNA, CDR2 YSLEER.

J is TRBJ2-5 and V is TRBV12-3 or TRBV12-4; a weak D match, TRBD1 (6 bases). There are 14 residues in the CDR3. V gave up 7 bases and J gave up 1 base, with 13 bases separating them. CDR3 bases: TGTGCCAGCATTTCCGGGACATCCCAAGAGACCCAGTACTTC. Translation gives CASISGTSQETQYF.

This clonotype was found a few times. The chain uses TRBV12-3 or TRBV12-4 and TRBJ2-3, with D perhaps being TRBD1 or TRBD2 (5 bases each). Trimming pared 1 base from V and 6 bases from J, leaving 14 bases between. This CDR3 is built from 15 residues. CDR3 loop: CASSLEGRLRDTQYF. CDR3 in DNA: TGTGCCAGCAGTTTAGAGGGACGCCTGAGGGATACGCAGTATTTT.

In its sample, this clonotype was seen many times. V gene TRBV12-3 or TRBV12-4 combines with J gene TRBJ2-2; D is uncertain. This CDR3 region has 16 residues. The V end lost 7 bases, the J end lost 2 bases, and 17 bases lay between the germline ends. This CDR3 reads CASTPPARINTGELFF. CDR3 coding DNA: TGTGCCAGCACCCCGCCCGCCAGGATTAACACCGGGGAGCTGTTTTTT.

The rearrangement uses TRBV6-4 and TRBJ2-1, with 16 bases lining up with TRBD2. Germline trimming cut 7 bases from V and 4 bases from J; bases unmatched to any gene: 10. CDR1 and CDR2 from the germline V gene are MRHNA and SNTAGT. The CDR3 is 18 residues long. CDR3 sequence: CASIPGLAGGPWYNEQFF. Here the CDR3 DNA reads TGTGCCAGCATACCGGGACTAGCGGGAGGGCCCTGGTACAATGAGCAGTTCTTC.

This clonotype turned up a few times. Written as DNA, the CDR3 is TGTGCCAGCAGTTGGGGGCTGAATCAGCCCCAGCATTTT. It encodes CASSWGLNQPQHF. The chain recombines TRBV27 with TRBJ1-5; D might be TRBD1 (6 bases). Trimming left V 4 bases short and J 4 bases short, with 8 bases between. This CDR3 contains 13 residues. Germline assignment: CDR1 MNHEY and CDR2 SMNVEV (reference sequence).

The V and J genes are TRBV27 and TRBJ2-2; D not certain. Germline V gene data show CDR1 as MNHEY and CDR2 as SMNVEV (reference sequence). This CDR3 has 18 residues. V lost 6 bases and J 2 bases, leaving 22 bases between the germline ends. As DNA, the CDR3 is TGTGCCAGCAGCCCGACAATCGGACGTGTGGCCAACACCGGGGAGCTGTTTTTT. Translated, it gives CASSPTIGRVANTGELFF.